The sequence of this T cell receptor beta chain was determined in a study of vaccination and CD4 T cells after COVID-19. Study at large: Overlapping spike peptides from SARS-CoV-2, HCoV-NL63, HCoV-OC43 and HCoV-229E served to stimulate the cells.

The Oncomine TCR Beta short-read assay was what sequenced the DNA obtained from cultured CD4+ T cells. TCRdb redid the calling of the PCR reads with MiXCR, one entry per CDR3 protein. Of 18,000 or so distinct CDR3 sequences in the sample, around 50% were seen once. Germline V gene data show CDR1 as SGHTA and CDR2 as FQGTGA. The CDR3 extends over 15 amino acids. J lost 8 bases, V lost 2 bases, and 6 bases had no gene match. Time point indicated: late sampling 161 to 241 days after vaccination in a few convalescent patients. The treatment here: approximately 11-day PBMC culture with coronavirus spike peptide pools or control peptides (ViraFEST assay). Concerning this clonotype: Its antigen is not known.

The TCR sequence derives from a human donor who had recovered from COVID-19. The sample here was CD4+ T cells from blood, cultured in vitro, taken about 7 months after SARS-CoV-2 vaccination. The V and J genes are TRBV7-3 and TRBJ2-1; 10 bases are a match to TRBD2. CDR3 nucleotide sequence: TGTGCCAGCAGCTTATTAGCGGGAGGAGGGGATGAGCAGTTCTTC. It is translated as CASSLLAGGGDEQFF.